These 20 T cell receptor beta chains were sequenced from one sample in a study of CD8 T cells in ankylosing spondylitis. TCRdb processed the 5' RACE reads anew with MiXCR; each CDR3 protein has one entry. The sample includes about 340,000 distinct CDR3 sequences, roughly 20% of them seen just once. The sample taken for sequencing was blood, either unsorted or a sorted T cell fraction (not recorded which). These receptors all stem from a male donor with ankylosing spondylitis or in good health (not recorded which).

The chain has TRBV18 and TRBJ2-7; possibly TRBD1 or TRBD2 for D (5 bases each). The CDR3 runs to 15 residues. V gave up 3 bases and J gave up 0 bases, with 12 bases separating them. CDR1 KGHSH and CDR2 LQKENI come from the germline V gene. The chain's CDR3 is CASSPRDASSYEQYF. CDR3 DNA sequence: TGTGCCAGCTCACCCCGGGACGCAAGCTCCTACGAGCAGTACTTC.

There are many counts of this clonotype. This chain links TRBV12-3 or TRBV12-4 with TRBJ2-7; tentatively, D is TRBD2 (5 bases). V lost 6 bases to trimming and J lost 5 bases, with 14 bases between them. This CDR3 is built from 13 residues. In nucleotides, the CDR3 is TGTGCCAGCAGGCCTCCGGGGTCAAACGAGCAGTACTTC. It codes for CASRPPGSNEQYF.

The rearrangement joins TRBV11-2 to TRBJ2-4, with TRBD2 matching over 7 bases. After removal of 6 bases from V and 0 bases from J, the junction contained 11 bases not matched to a gene. This CDR3 region has 17 residues. Looked up from germline, CDR1 is SGHAT and CDR2 is FQNNGV. Written as DNA, the CDR3 is TGTGCCAGCAGTCGGGCGGGGGAGAGTATAGCCAAAAACATTCAGTACTTC. This encodes CASSRAGESIAKNIQYF.

V is TRBV12-3 or TRBV12-4 and J is TRBJ2-2, with D perhaps TRBD2 (5 bases). V gave up 7 bases and J gave up 3 bases, with 18 bases separating them. The CDR3 spans 16 residues. DNA for the CDR3: TGTGCCAGCACCACGGACTTAGCTGAGGACACCGGGGAGCTGTTTTTT. Translating it yields CASTTDLAEDTGELFF.

J is TRBJ2-5 and V is TRBV27; 7 bases are a match to TRBD1. CDR3 length equals 14 residues. Germline V lookup: CDR1 MNHEY, CDR2 SMNVEV (reference sequence). The junction had 7 bases not matched to a gene; V was cut back by 5 bases and J by 4 bases. CDR3 sequence reads: CASSPDRDTETQYF. The CDR3 DNA reads as TGTGCCAGCAGTCCCGACAGGGATACAGAGACCCAGTACTTC.

The chain joins TRBV20-1 to TRBJ1-5; D possibly corresponds to TRBD1 (5 bases). The CDR3 covers 14 residues. Trimming pared 1 base from V and 6 bases from J, leaving 13 bases between. Germline values: CDR1 DFQATT, CDR2 SNEGSKA (reference sequence). In nucleotides, the CDR3 is TGCAGTGCTAGAGTGGGCAGGGTACTTCAGCCCCAGCATTTT. Encoded protein: CSARVGRVLQPQHF.

The V call is TRBV20-1, the J call TRBJ2-1; 11 bases match TRBD2. This CDR3 contains 16 residues. Germline V CDR1 and CDR2: DFQATT, SNEGSKA (reference sequence). After removal of 0 bases from V and 9 bases from J, the junction contained 10 bases not matched to a gene. The DNA of the CDR3 is TGCAGTGCTAGAGAACAGACTAGCGGGGTTTGGGTTGAGCAGTTCTTC. Amino acid sequence: CSAREQTSGVWVEQFF.

The chain uses TRBV6-1 and TRBJ2-5; 8 positions match TRBD2. The trim removed 5 bases at V and 4 bases at J, leaving 12 bases unmatched. The CDR3 loop spans 16 amino acids. Germline V lookup: CDR1 MNHNS, CDR2 SASEGT. The CDR3 DNA follows: TGTGCCAGCAGTCCCCTGGCGGGGGGCCGGGTAGAGACCCAGTACTTC. It translates to CASSPLAGGRVETQYF.

The table lists this clonotype with many counts. The rearrangement joins TRBV6-1 to TRBJ2-7; TRBD1 matches 11 bases. V was pared by 5 bases and J by 2 bases, with 5 bases of the junction left unmatched. Germline CDR1 MNHNS, CDR2 SASEGT. This CDR3 is 15 amino acids long. This CDR3 is CASSKDRGLTYEQYF. Written as DNA, the CDR3 is TGTGCCAGCAGTAAGGACAGGGGGCTGACCTACGAGCAGTACTTC.

The chain is built from TRBV25-1 and TRBJ2-1, with D possibly matching TRBD1 (6 bases). The ends were cut back, 4 bases at V and 8 bases at J, with 21 bases in the middle. The germline gives CDR1 MGHDK, CDR2 SYGVNS. The CDR3 is 16 amino acids. CDR3 sequence reads: CASSGIRDTSLYEQFF. As DNA, the CDR3 is TGTGCCAGCAGTGGGATCCGGGACACAAGTCTTTATGAGCAGTTCTTC.

The rearrangement links TRBV12-3 or TRBV12-4 to TRBJ2-2, with D possibly being TRBD2 (5 bases). CDR3 length equals 14 residues. V was clipped by 1 base and J by 5 bases, with 8 bases between them. CDR3: CASSLVGITGELFF. The CDR3 nucleotides read TGTGCCAGCAGTTTAGTCGGGATTACCGGGGAGCTGTTTTTT.

This clonotype showed up just a few times. This chain links TRBV2 with TRBJ2-7, with a possible D match to TRBD1 (5 bases). V was clipped by 2 bases and J by 3 bases, with 11 bases between them. The germline CDR1 and CDR2 sequences are SNHLY and FYNNEI. CDR3 size: 14 residues. The CDR3 loop is CASSEMVTDYEQYF. The DNA for the CDR3 is TGTGCCAGCAGTGAAATGGTGACAGACTACGAGCAGTACTTC.

The rearrangement links TRBV4-1 to TRBJ2-1; D possibly uses TRBD1 or TRBD2 (5 bases each). CDR3 length: 16 residues. Germline-derived CDR1 and CDR2 are MGHRA and YSYEKL. Trimming took 1 base from V and 7 from J, leaving 17 bases between them. CDR3 nucleotide sequence: TGCGCCAGCAGCCAAGGAGGGGTACGGGTTCCGAATGAGCAGTTCTTC. Translating gives CASSQGGVRVPNEQFF.

This clonotype has more than one count but fewer than ten. This chain joins TRBV12-3 or TRBV12-4 and TRBJ2-2, with D perhaps TRBD1 or TRBD2 (5 bases each). This CDR3 has 16 amino acids. The V end was cut by 1 base, the J end by 6 bases, with 15 bases between. The CDR3 nucleotides read TGTGCCAGCAGTTTAGGGGCCGGCGTGGGGGCCGGGGAGCTGTTTTTT. The encoded protein is CASSLGAGVGAGELFF.

The V call is TRBV27, the J call TRBJ2-1; D remains ambiguous. V lost 4 bases, J lost 3 bases, and 10 bases lay in between. The CDR3 is 14 residues long. Germline V gene sequence: CDR1 MNHEY, CDR2 SMNVEV (reference sequence). CDR3 residues: CASSYSSNYNEQFF. CDR3 bases: TGTGCCAGCAGTTACTCGTCCAACTACAATGAGCAGTTCTTC.

This clonotype was observed a handful of times. V gene TRBV5-5 combines with J gene TRBJ2-7; D remains unclear. Germline V lookup: CDR1 SGHKS, CDR2 YYEKEE (reference sequence). V gave up 10 bases and J gave up 2 bases, with 19 bases separating them. The length of the CDR3 is 14 residues. In DNA form, the CDR3 reads TGTGCCCGACGACGGCCCGACCTAACCTACGAGCAGTACTTC. It codes for CARRRPDLTYEQYF.

The rearrangement links TRBV6-1 to TRBJ2-7; 9 bases fit TRBD1. V trimming: 3 bases; J trimming: 4 bases; junction bases outside the gene matches: 7. The CDR3 loop spans 15 amino acids. CDR1 is MNHNS and CDR2 is SASEGT in the germline V gene. The CDR3 loop is CASSDPGTGIYEQYF. In DNA, the CDR3 is TGTGCCAGCAGTGATCCCGGGACAGGGATTTACGAGCAGTACTTC.

The chain has TRBV4-2 and TRBJ2-7; D might be TRBD1 or TRBD2, each matching 7 bases. Deletions cut 0 bases from V and 2 bases from J, with 11 bases between. In germline, CDR1 is LGHNA, CDR2 YNFKEQ. CDR3 length equals 15 residues. The CDR3 DNA reads TGTGCCAGCAGCCAAGAGGCAGGGGGGGCCTACGAGCAGTACTTC. Amino acid sequence: CASSQEAGGAYEQYF.

The V call is TRBV11-2, the J call TRBJ2-2; 8 nucleotides align to TRBD2. The J segment lost 6 bases and the V segment lost 4 bases, leaving 7 bases of the junction unmatched. The CDR3 runs to 15 residues. Per the germline V gene, CDR1 is SGHAT and CDR2 is FQNNGV. The CDR3 loop reads CASSSTGGWPGELFF. CDR3 in DNA: TGTGCCAGCAGCTCCACGGGGGGGTGGCCCGGGGAGCTGTTTTTT.

This clonotype has ten or more counts. The chain recombines TRBV29-1 with TRBJ2-2; D unresolved. V was cut by 4 bases and J by 0 bases, with 6 bases left in between. Germline V lookup: CDR1 SQVTM, CDR2 ANQGSEA. This CDR3 region has 13 residues. CDR3 sequence reads: CSVGQANTGELFF. CDR3 nucleotide sequence: TGCAGCGTTGGACAAGCGAACACCGGGGAGCTGTTTTTT.